This T cell receptor beta chain was recovered during a study of cytomegalovirus exposure and HLA in healthy donors. At the level of the study: Earlier sequencing of approximately 180 million T cells yielded roughly 120 million unique TCR beta sequences. Study-wide findings and caveats: DRB1 showed the most TCR associations and HLA-C the fewest in a later analysis, as rates varied by HLA locus. Rarity held for most TCR sequences, but there were some public TCRs that occurred in many donors.

CDR1 is SGHAT and CDR2 is FQNNGV in the germline V gene. Trimming took 7 bases from V and 3 from J; bases not matched to a gene: 6. The CDR3 contains 14 residues. A note on this clone: Its antigen is undetermined.

Primers included in the PCR were 60 Vbeta and 13 Jbeta primers. Measured with immunoSEQ multiplex PCR; TCRdb has only the in-frame clones, and not every one. Listed are some 71,000 clones; less than 2% falls within the top ten. Sequenced sample: PBMCs. J is TRBJ2-1 and V is TRBV11-2, with 7 bases fitting TRBD2. This sequence originates from a woman in her 30s in good health and CMV-seronegative. The CDR3 protein is CASTLGGVYNEQFF. CDR3 coding DNA: TGTGCCAGCACCCTGGGAGGGGTCTACAATGAGCAGTTCTTC.